The clone carrying this T cell receptor beta chain has just one count. The data originate from a study of cytomegalovirus exposure and HLA in healthy donors. The V gene lost 7 bases and the J gene lost 1 base, with 11 bases spanning the gap. The CDR3 contains 15 residues. Germline V gene lookup returns CDR1 SEHNR and CDR2 FQNEAQ (reference sequence). Primers for the PCR totalled 60 Vbeta and 13 Jbeta. Measured with immunoSEQ multiplex PCR; TCRdb has only the in-frame clones, and not every one. The sample has 200,000 to 250,000 clones; roughly 80% are singletons. Input material: PBMCs. This chain connects TRBV7-9 to TRBJ2-6, with unresolved D. The receptor's source is a woman aged 25 to 39 in good health and CMV-seronegative. CDR3 nucleotide sequence: TGTGCCAGCATCCCTTCCGTGTCTGGGGCCAACGTCCTGACTTTC. Amino acid sequence: CASIPSVSGANVLTF. The full variable domain, in which reference TRBV7-9 and TRBJ2-6 provide the parts outside the CDR3, is DTGVSQNPRHKITKRGQNVTFRCDPISEHNRLYWYRQTLGQGPEFLTYFQNEAQLEKSRLLSDRFSAERPKGSFSTLEIQRTEQGDSAMYLCASIPSVSGANVLTFGAGSRLTVL.